The present entry profiles one T cell receptor beta chain with its context. The data were obtained in a study of CD8 T cells in Susac syndrome. V was clipped by 4 bases and J by 2 bases, with 11 bases between them. The germline gives CDR1 SEHNR, CDR2 FQNEAQ (reference sequence). CDR3 size: 14 residues. Negative isolation yielded CD4+ and CD8+ T cells, and FACS enriched TEMRA cells. An amount of RNA that ranged from roughly 0.5 to 1 ug was reverse transcribed with random hexamers. immunoSEQ multiplex PCR amplified TCR beta CDR3 across 54 Vbeta, 13 Jbeta. One entry per CDR3 protein, called by TCRdb with MiXCR from the immunoSEQ multiplex PCR reads. Here the sample spans 250,000 to 300,000 distinct CDR3 sequences, 85% being singletons.

Sequenced: CD8+ T cells from PBMCs. The chain links TRBV7-9 to TRBJ1-1, with D maybe TRBD1 (5 bases). The receptor was derived from a human donor with multiple sclerosis. The DNA of the CDR3 is TGTGCCAGCAGCTACCGGGACTTCAACACTGAAGCTTTCTTT. Its protein is CASSYRDFNTEAFF. The whole variable domain, filled in from reference TRBV7-9 and TRBJ1-1, reads DTGVSQNPRHKITKRGQNVTFRCDPISEHNRLYWYRQTLGQGPEFLTYFQNEAQLEKSRLLSDRFSAERPKGSFSTLEIQRTEQGDSAMYLCASSYRDFNTEAFFGQGTRLTVV.